This T cell receptor (beta chain) was sequenced for a study of shared T cell receptors in the human thymus. The germline CDR1 and CDR2 sequences are LGHNA and YSLEER. Between the trimmed V and J ends, which lost 0 bases and 9 bases, there was a span of 6 bases. The CDR3 is 12 residues long. TCRdb's copy holds only in-frame clones and misses some; the assay was immunoSEQ multiplex PCR. The sample lists hundreds of thousands of clones, approximately 88% occurring once. In addition, the sample was reused for a study of human thymus T cells. From that report: Corrective heart surgery yielded resections, and these provided the thymus tissue. V and J genes seemed to be used with bias in thymic and blood repertoires. Related research described thymic repertoires that were highly overlapping among unrelated individuals.

The V gene is TRBV4-3, the J gene TRBJ1-3; the D is unclear. Material: thymocytes. The TCR comes from a boy younger than two with a congenital heart defect. CDR3 sequence (DNA): TGCGCCAGCAGCCAAGACTACGGCACCATATATTTT. Amino acids: CASSQDYGTIYF.